Presented here are 18 T cell receptor beta chains from one specimen sequenced in a study of cytomegalovirus exposure and HLA in healthy donors. A multiplex PCR was run with 60 Vbeta primers and 13 Jbeta primers. The method was immunoSEQ multiplex PCR; TCRdb's version includes in-frame clones alone and lacks a portion of them. The repertoire has roughly 65,000 clones, almost 70% of them found once; the top ten carry around 17%. Material for sequencing was PBMCs. Receptor source: a man aged 40-49 years in good health and CMV-seropositive.

This clone appeared a few times. The chain links TRBV19 to TRBJ1-1, with a possible D match to TRBD1 (6 bases). The germline gives CDR1 LNHDA, CDR2 SQIVND (reference sequence). Trimming took 8 bases from V and 1 from J, leaving 8 bases between them. The CDR3 loop spans 12 amino acids. The CDR3 DNA is TGTGCCAGTGTACAGGGGAACACTGAAGCTTTCTTT. It codes for CASVQGNTEAFF.

This clone was detected a few times. The V call is TRBV5-1, the J call TRBJ2-5; 13 bases match TRBD2. V trimming: 4 bases; J trimming: 2 bases; junction bases outside the gene matches: 5. In germline, CDR1 is SGHRS, CDR2 YFSETQ. The CDR3 is made up of 16 amino acids. CDR3: CASSDTSGGAQETQYF. The CDR3 bases are TGCGCCAGCAGCGACACTAGCGGGGGGGCACAAGAGACCCAGTACTTC.

This clone was observed once. The CDR3 DNA sequence: TGCGCCAGCAGCGTCTTTGCGGGAGCAACAGATACGCAGTATTTT. Translated: CASSVFAGATDTQYF. The genes are TRBV4-1 and TRBJ2-3; 7 nucleotides agree with TRBD2. The CDR3 loop spans 15 amino acids. The trim removed 5 bases at V and 3 bases at J, leaving 8 bases unmatched. The germline CDR1 and CDR2 sequences are MGHRA and YSYEKL.

The CDR3 here is CASSLLAGGYNEQFF. As DNA, the CDR3 is TGTGCCAGCAGCTTGCTAGCGGGAGGGTATAATGAGCAGTTCTTC. The chain employs TRBV27 and TRBJ2-1, with 12 bases aligning to TRBD2. CDR3 length: 15 amino acids. J gave up 7 bases and V 6 bases, and 7 bases lay outside the gene matches. Looked up from germline, CDR1 is MNHEY and CDR2 is SMNVEV (reference sequence).

The genes are TRBV9 and TRBJ2-5; TRBD1 aligns across 8 bases. The CDR3 totals 15 residues. CDR1 and CDR2 from the germline V gene are SGDLS and YYNGEE. After removal of 4 bases from V and 2 bases from J, the junction contained 7 bases not matched to a gene. The CDR3 DNA reads TGTGCCAGCAGCACCCAGGACAGGGCACAAGAGACCCAGTACTTC. Amino acid sequence: CASSTQDRAQETQYF.

J is TRBJ2-7 and V is TRBV19, with TRBD2 as a possible D gene (5 bases). Trimming took 2 bases from V and 6 from J, leaving 11 bases between them. The CDR3 has 13 residues. Germline CDR1 reads LNHDA; CDR2 reads SQIVND (reference sequence). CDR3 coding DNA: TGTGCCAGTAGTATAACGGGAATCCGCGAGCAGTACTTC. It translates to CASSITGIREQYF.

The chain has TRBV7-8 and TRBJ2-7, with TRBD2 identical over 8 bases. CDR1 SGHVS and CDR2 FQNEAQ come from the germline V gene. Trimming cost V 1 base and J 2 bases; bases outside gene matches: 4. CDR3 length: 15 amino acids. CDR3 coding DNA: TGTGCCAGCAGCTTAGAACTAGCGGCTGCCTACGAGCAGTACTTC. It codes for CASSLELAAAYEQYF. The whole variable domain, filled in from reference TRBV7-8 and TRBJ2-7, reads GAGVSQSPRYKVAKRGQDVALRCDPISGHVSLFWYQQALGQGPEFLTYFQNEAQLDKSGLPSDRFFAERPEGSVSTLKIQRTQQEDSAVYLCASSLELAAAYEQYFGPGTRLTVT.

This clone was counted only a few times. The genes are TRBV19 and TRBJ2-7; no clear D. V lost 5 bases, J lost 2 bases, and 13 bases lay in between. The CDR3 loop spans 14 amino acids. In germline, CDR1 is LNHDA, CDR2 SQIVND (reference sequence). The chain's CDR3 is CASSDGRNTYEQYF. The CDR3 DNA is TGTGCCAGTAGTGATGGCAGAAACACCTACGAGCAGTACTTC.

The CDR3: CASSAPGLAGGDTGELFF. The CDR3, as DNA: TGCGCCAGCAGCGCGCCGGGACTAGCGGGAGGGGACACCGGGGAGCTGTTTTTT. This chain connects TRBV5-1 to TRBJ2-2; 16 positions match TRBD2. The germline V gene has CDR1 SGHRS and CDR2 YFSETQ. This CDR3 has 18 amino acids. J gave up 3 bases and V 4 bases, and 6 bases lay outside the gene matches. Full variable domain (rest looked up from reference TRBV5-1 and TRBJ2-2): KAGVTQTPRYLIKTRGQQVTLSCSPISGHRSVSWYQQTPGQGLQFLFEYFSETQRNKGNFPGRFSGRQFSNSRSEMNVSTLELGDSALYLCASSAPGLAGGDTGELFFGEGSRLTVL.

The rearrangement joins TRBV7-8 to TRBJ2-2, with 7 bases that match TRBD1. The germline gives CDR1 SGHVS, CDR2 FQNEAQ. After removal of 2 bases from V and 4 bases from J, the junction contained 4 bases not matched to a gene. The CDR3 has 15 amino acids. The CDR3 protein is CASSLTGVGTGELFF. CDR3 sequence (DNA): TGTGCCAGCAGCTTAACAGGGGTGGGCACCGGGGAGCTGTTTTTT.

V and J are TRBV5-6 and TRBJ1-6; D unclear. The CDR3 runs 13 residues. Germline V gene lookup returns CDR1 SGHDT and CDR2 YYEEEE. V was pared by 4 bases and J by 7 bases, with 9 bases between. Here the CDR3 DNA reads TGTGCCAGCAGCACCTACAGAAATTCACCCCTCCACTTT. Translating gives CASSTYRNSPLHF.

CDR3 in amino acids: CASSGTRRVQPQHF. The CDR3 bases are TGTGCCAGCTCGGGAACGAGACGGGTTCAGCCCCAGCATTTT. The J gene is TRBJ1-5, the V gene TRBV6-1; no definite D call. In germline, CDR1 is MNHNS, CDR2 SASEGT. The CDR3 sequence is 14 residues long. V was clipped by 8 bases and J by 6 bases, with 17 bases between them.

The J gene is TRBJ2-5, the V gene TRBV5-4; TRBD2 agrees at 14 bases. Germline lookup yields CDR1 SGHNT and CDR2 YYREEE (reference sequence). J lost 5 bases, V lost 1 base, and 7 bases had no gene match. This CDR3 spans 17 amino acids. The chain's CDR3 is CASSLRTSGGPEETQYF. CDR3 nucleotides: TGTGCCAGCAGCTTGAGGACTAGCGGGGGGCCTGAGGAGACCCAGTACTTC. The entire variable domain, with the rest obtained from reference TRBV5-4 and TRBJ2-5, is as follows: ETGVTQSPTHLIKTRGQQVTLRCSSQSGHNTVSWYQQALGQGPQFIFQYYREEENGRGNFPPRFSGLQFPNYSSELNVNALELDDSALYLCASSLRTSGGPEETQYFGPGTRLLVL.

The V and J genes are TRBV19 and TRBJ1-2, with D unresolved. V was trimmed by 1 base and J by 6 bases, leaving 12 bases between them. The CDR3 spans 14 residues. From germline, CDR1 is LNHDA and CDR2 SQIVND (reference sequence). CDR3 region: CASSIAGSQNGYTF. The CDR3, as DNA: TGTGCCAGTAGTATAGCCGGGAGCCAGAATGGCTACACCTTC. Filled out from reference TRBV19 and TRBJ1-2, the complete variable domain reads DGGITQSPKYLFRKEGQNVTLSCEQNLNHDAMYWYRQDPGQGLRLIYYSQIVNDFQKGDIAEGYSVSREKKESFPLTVTSAQKNPTAFYLCASSIAGSQNGYTFGSGTRLTVV.

This clone was counted only a few times. This rearrangement joins TRBV19 to TRBJ2-2; 10 bases align to TRBD1. Losses at the gene ends were 8 bases for V and 0 bases for J; bases not matched to a gene: 3. Germline V gives CDR1 LNHDA, CDR2 SQIVND (reference sequence). This CDR3 is built from 15 residues. The CDR3 nucleotides are TGTGCCAGTCGGACAGGGGGATCGAACACCGGGGAGCTGTTTTTT. Encoded protein: CASRTGGSNTGELFF.

Notes on this clone: The final CDR3 position lacks the conserved phenylalanine or tryptophan, pointing to a likely read error. CDR3 in DNA: TGTGCCAGCCCTTGGGACATCTACGAGCAGTACCTC. Amino acids: CASPWDIYEQYL. The genes are TRBV25-1 and TRBJ2-7; D possibly corresponds to TRBD1 (6 bases). V lost 8 bases, J lost 3 bases, and 11 bases lay in between. The V gene's germline CDR1 is MGHDK and CDR2 SYGVNS. The CDR3 totals 12 residues.

The genes are TRBV6-6 and TRBJ1-1, with a possible D match to TRBD1 (5 bases). Trimming took off 2 bases at V and 3 bases at J, with 13 bases between the two ends. Germline V gene lookup returns CDR1 MNHNY and CDR2 SVGAGI (reference sequence). The CDR3 extends over 15 amino acids. The CDR3 spells CASSYKWGVDTEAFF. In DNA form, the CDR3 reads TGTGCCAGCAGTTACAAGTGGGGGGTTGACACTGAAGCTTTCTTT.

The chain employs TRBV29-1 and TRBJ2-3, with a possible D match to TRBD2 (6 bases). Germline V gene sequence: CDR1 SQVTM, CDR2 ANQGSEA. The ends were cut back, 5 bases at V and 3 bases at J, with 15 bases in the middle. There are 14 residues in the CDR3. In DNA form, the CDR3 reads TGCAGCGTTTCAAGCGGGTGGAAGACAGATACGCAGTATTTT. Translating gives CSVSSGWKTDTQYF.